One T cell receptor beta chain is described in this entry. The antigen is undetermined. The data are from a study of shared clonotypes between healthy human individuals. Overall study results and limits: When compared with the clonotypes that were shared by all four sorted-subset donors, the non-shared clonotypes turned out to have lower generation probabilities. Only blood was sampled, and tissue TCR repertoires likely differ from blood ones.

The assay ran at deep level. Generated by immunoSEQ multiplex PCR, the TCRdb table keeps only in-frame clones and is missing some. Of roughly 650,000 clones in the sample, 97% are singletons; the top ten hold around 0.057%. Trimming removed 1 base at V and 4 bases at J, with 7 bases between. The CDR3 length is 14 residues. Looked up from germline, CDR1 is SEHNR and CDR2 is FQNEAQ (reference sequence). This TCR was sampled from a woman younger than 45 in good health. The sequenced material came from naive CD4+ T cells sorted from blood. The subset: CD45RA+ positively selected. The V gene is TRBV7-9, the J gene TRBJ2-2, with unresolved D. The CDR3, as DNA: TGTGCCAGCAGCTTAGTCGCAACCACCGGGGAGCTGTTTTTT. It translates to CASSLVATTGELFF.